This TCR beta chain was sequenced in a study of T cells in Graves' hyperthyroidism and ophthalmopathy. There were TCR beta CDR3 regions amplified from RNA transcripts. Researchers ran a first-round RT-PCR on the TCR CDR3 using the HTBI primer set. From the multiplex PCR reads, TCRdb called clonotypes with MiXCR, one entry per CDR3 protein. The data show hundreds of thousands of distinct CDR3 sequences, about 12% seen once. V shed 4 bases and J shed 2 bases, with 10 bases lying between them. CDR3 length: 14 residues. The genes are TRBV12-3 or TRBV12-4 and TRBJ2-3; the D is unclear. This TCR derives from a woman under 30 with Graves' hyperthyroidism. Sequenced input: blood. CDR3 amino acids: CASSWVAHTDTQYF. The CDR3 DNA sequence: TGTGCCAGCAGTTGGGTGGCCCACACAGATACGCAGTATTTT.